The next 14 T cell receptor beta chains were all read from a single sample in a study of blood T cells in healthy people across ages (dated by TCRdb to between 2014 and 2017). The library was prepared using 5' RACE. The reads were generated on an Illumina HiSeq 2500. The second PCR ran for about 6 to 12 cycles and used a J-beta primer mix along with a sample-barcoded 5' primer. The public reads were reprocessed in TCRdb via fastp at Q25 and MiXCR, keeping in-frame beta chains. Here each entry gathers all rows of one CDR3 protein and keeps the most common genes and DNA. Here the sample has 780,000 or so distinct CDR3 sequences; just over 55% occur a single time. The leading ten clones occupy roughly 26% of the sample. Sample: blood. These receptors were taken from a man between 35 and 55 years old in good health.

The rearrangement joins TRBV7-2 to TRBJ1-4; no clear D gene. This CDR3 has 18 amino acids. V was clipped by 0 bases and J by 4 bases, with 18 bases between them. CDR1 is SGHTA, CDR2 FQGNSA, per germline. The CDR3: CASSLALIHITVNEKLFF. CDR3 in DNA: TGTGCCAGCAGCTTAGCGCTAATACACATTACCGTTAATGAAAAACTGTTTTTT.

The CDR3 region has the DNA TGTGCCAGCAGCTTACAGGGTTCGCATGAGCAGTTCTTC. Residues: CASSLQGSHEQFF. The chain carries TRBV5-8 and TRBJ2-1; weak D call: TRBD1 (6 bases). V lost 2 bases and J lost 8, with 11 bases in between. Germline V gene sequence: CDR1 SGHTS, CDR2 YDEGEE. This CDR3 is built from 13 residues.

The chain is built from TRBV29-1 and TRBJ2-1; 10 bases line up with TRBD1. Germline V gene data show CDR1 as SQVTM and CDR2 as ANQGSEA. With V trimmed by 7 bases and J by 6 bases, 3 bases remained unmatched. The CDR3 has 12 residues. Written as DNA, the CDR3 is TGCAGCGCCGGGACAGGGGCCAATGAGCAGTTCTTC. Encoded protein: CSAGTGANEQFF.

This clonotype was recorded once. V is TRBV7-9 and J is TRBJ2-1, with D hard to call. V was shortened by 4 bases and J by 7 bases, with 11 bases between the two germline ends. Germline lookup yields CDR1 SEHNR and CDR2 FQNEAQ (reference sequence). The CDR3 runs 13 residues. Written as DNA, the CDR3 is TGTGCCAGCAGCTCGCCCCTAGGTAATGAGCAGTTCTTC. It yields the protein CASSSPLGNEQFF.

The CDR3 region has the DNA TGTGCCAGCAGCCGACCGACAGGGTTTACAGAGACCCAGTACTTC. Amino acid sequence: CASSRPTGFTETQYF. The gene calls are TRBV12-3 or TRBV12-4 and TRBJ2-5; 7 positions match TRBD1. The V gene end was trimmed by 6 bases and the J gene end by 4 bases; junction bases not matched to a gene: 11. The CDR3 totals 15 residues.

The rearrangement uses TRBV5-1 and TRBJ2-5; D not certain. V was pared by 1 base and J by 1 base, with 5 bases between. The germline gives CDR1 SGHRS, CDR2 YFSETQ. The CDR3 consists of 13 residues. In nucleotides, the CDR3 is TGCGCCAGCAGCTTGCCCCTCCAAGAGACCCAGTACTTC. Encoded protein: CASSLPLQETQYF.

This chain uses TRBV11-2 with TRBJ1-5; D remains unclear. This CDR3 has 17 residues. The V and J ends lost 1 base and 2 bases respectively, with 15 bases between them. Per the germline V gene, CDR1 is SGHAT and CDR2 is FQNNGV. The CDR3 DNA reads TGTGCCAGCAGCTTAGTCCCCAGGAATGGTGGCAATCAGCCCCAGCATTTT. This translates into CASSLVPRNGGNQPQHF.

V is TRBV4-3 and J is TRBJ2-3; a weak D match, TRBD1 (6 bases). The CDR3 consists of 13 residues. The V and J ends lost 5 bases and 8 bases respectively, with 14 bases between them. The germline gives CDR1 LGHNA, CDR2 YSLEER. DNA for the CDR3: TGCGCCAGCAGCATTCAACAGGGTGGTACGCAGTATTTT. Encoded protein: CASSIQQGGTQYF.

The CDR3 DNA follows: TGTGCCAGCAGTGGGGGCGTAACAGCTAATGAAAAACTGTTTTTT. Translation gives CASSGGVTANEKLFF. The chain carries TRBV2 and TRBJ1-4, with a weak D call TRBD1 (5 bases). The germline V and J ends were trimmed by 4 bases and 3 bases, with 12 bases remaining between them. The CDR3 extends over 15 amino acids. The germline V gene has CDR1 SNHLY and CDR2 FYNNEI.

This clonotype appeared once. The junction and the germline gene differ at one end; a read error may be behind it. The chain has TRBV3-1 and TRBJ1-6, with TRBD1 matching 8 bases. The CDR3 sequence is 16 residues long. CDR1 and CDR2 from the germline V gene are LGHDT and YNNKEL (reference sequence). The CDR3 DNA sequence: TGTGCCGGCAGCCTAAGGGACAGGATAATCGATTCACCCCTCCACTTT. Amino acid sequence: CAGSLRDRIIDSPLHF.

This clonotype was seen once. The chain combines TRBV5-1 with TRBJ2-5, with D maybe TRBD1 (6 bases). This CDR3 is built from 15 residues. Trimming took off 2 bases at V and 5 bases at J, with 16 bases between the two ends. CDR1 is SGHRS and CDR2 is YFSETQ in the germline V gene. Written as DNA, the CDR3 is TGCGCCAGCAGCTTTCGTCGACAGGATGGGGAGACCCAGTACTTC. It translates to CASSFRRQDGETQYF. Variable domain in full (rest from reference TRBV5-1 and TRBJ2-5): KAGVTQTPRYLIKTRGQQVTLSCSPISGHRSVSWYQQTPGQGLQFLFEYFSETQRNKGNFPGRFSGRQFSNSRSEMNVSTLELGDSALYLCASSFRRQDGETQYFGPGTRLLVL.

V is TRBV13 and J is TRBJ1-1; possible D gene TRBD1, 5 bases. CDR3 size: 14 residues. Germline V gene data show CDR1 as PRHDT and CDR2 as FYEKMQ (reference sequence). V was pared by 5 bases and J by 5 bases, with 15 bases between. The CDR3 sequence: CASSPNYRWTEAFF. DNA of the CDR3: TGTGCCAGCAGCCCGAATTACAGGTGGACTGAAGCTTTCTTT.

Concerning this clonotype: One junction end disagrees with the germline gene, perhaps due to a read error. J is TRBJ2-2 and V is TRBV5-1, with D possibly matching TRBD1 (5 bases). The germline gives CDR1 SGHRS, CDR2 YFSETQ. The CDR3 sequence is 14 residues long. The CDR3 reads CAGSLESGSGELFF. The CDR3 DNA is TGCGCCGGCAGCTTGGAATCAGGGTCCGGGGAGCTGTTTTTT.

Only a few counts were recorded for this clonotype. This rearrangement joins TRBV2 to TRBJ2-3; 9 nucleotides agree with TRBD2. CDR3 length equals 15 residues. In germline, CDR1 is SNHLY, CDR2 FYNNEI. The J segment lost 3 bases and the V segment lost 6 bases, leaving 7 bases of the junction unmatched. The CDR3 bases are TGTGCCAGCAGCACCGGGACTAGCCGGACAGATACGCAGTATTTT. This sequence encodes CASSTGTSRTDTQYF.